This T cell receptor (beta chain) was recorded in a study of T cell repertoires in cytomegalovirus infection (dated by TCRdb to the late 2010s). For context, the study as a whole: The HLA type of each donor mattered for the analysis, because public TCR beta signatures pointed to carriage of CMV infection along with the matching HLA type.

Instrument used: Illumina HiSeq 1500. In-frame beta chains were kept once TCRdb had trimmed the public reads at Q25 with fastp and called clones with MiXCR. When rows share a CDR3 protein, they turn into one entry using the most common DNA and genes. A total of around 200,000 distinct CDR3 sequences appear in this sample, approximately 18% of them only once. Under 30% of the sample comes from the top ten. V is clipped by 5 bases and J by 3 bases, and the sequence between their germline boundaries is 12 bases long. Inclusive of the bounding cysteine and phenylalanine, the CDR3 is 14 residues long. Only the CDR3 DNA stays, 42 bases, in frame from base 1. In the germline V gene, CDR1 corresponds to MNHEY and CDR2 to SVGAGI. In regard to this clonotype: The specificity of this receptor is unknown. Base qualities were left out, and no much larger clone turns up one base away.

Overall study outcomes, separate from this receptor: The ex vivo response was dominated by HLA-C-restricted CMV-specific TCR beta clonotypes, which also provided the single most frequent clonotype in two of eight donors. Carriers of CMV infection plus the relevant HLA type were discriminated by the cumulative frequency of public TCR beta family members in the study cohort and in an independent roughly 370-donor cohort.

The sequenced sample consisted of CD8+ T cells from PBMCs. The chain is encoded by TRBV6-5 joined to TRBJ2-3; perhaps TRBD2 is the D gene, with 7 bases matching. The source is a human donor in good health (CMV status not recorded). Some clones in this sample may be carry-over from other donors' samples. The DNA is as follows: TGTGCCAGCAGTCCGGGGGGCCTAACAGATACGCAGTATTTT. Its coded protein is CASSPGGLTDTQYF.